This T cell receptor beta chain was sequenced for a study of blood T cell repertoires in COVID-19 (dated by TCRdb to the early 2020s). General notes on the study: Collaborator samples came from the United States, Italy and Spain and covered acute and convalescent phases of COVID-19. The material from the prospective study consisted of cDNA or gDNA derived from T cells, B-cell-depleted T cells, or PBMCs. The dataset comprised deeply sampled blood TCRbeta repertoires from subjects exposed to, actively infected with, or recovered from COVID-19. The repertoires were released in a freely available public database intended as a resource for research on the immune response to SARS-CoV-2. The samples were drawn from two sources: the first 160 participants of the ongoing ImmuneRACE study, and 1,254 subjects contributed by 6 global collaborators. The sample metadata nearly always contained a de-identified subject ID, COVID-19 status, age in years and sex. Where available, HLA class I and class II types were obtained from metadata supplied by the sample provider rather than from assay-based typing. What the authors observed across the whole study: The amount of clinical and demographic metadata varied by source and participant and was provided uncurated.

A remark on this clone: Its binding antigen is unknown. No much larger clone is present one base from it, and per-base qualities are unavailable.

The immunoSEQ Assay, a bias-controlled multiplex PCR, was used to amplify TCRbeta CDR3 regions from genomic DNA. In the original analysis: Within the assay, amplification of reference gene primers was used to estimate how many nucleated cells each sample contained. Sequence reads were collapsed and filtered to measure the absolute abundance of every unique TCRbeta CDR3 rearrangement. For each sample, productive Simpson clonality was calculated as the square root of Simpson's diversity index across productive rearrangements. Entries here come from immuneACCESS through TCRdb and include only in-frame sequences with V and J called. Some clones fail to appear in such tables; in the studies checked, an unresolved V gene covers under half of the shortfall, and the cause of the remainder is unknown. Clone size and V and J calls were adopted from that table, with D and trimming inferred from the DNA. The sample table shows about 140,000 clones, and 60% to 85% are seen once. Of the sample, over 15% falls within the top ten clones.

Whole blood was collected in K2EDTA tubes by collaborating institutions according to the institutions' own protocols. For TCRbeta analysis, collaborators shipped samples as frozen whole blood, isolated PBMCs, or DNA extracted from either of those sample types. This TCR was sampled from a man aged 50-59 years with acute or convalescent COVID-19. Material for sequencing was peripheral blood.

The DNA sequence follows: TGTGCCAGCAGCTCGAAGACAGGGACTTTTTCACCCCTCCACTTT. It translates to CASSSKTGTFSPLHF. This receptor chain uses TRBV5-4 and TRBJ1-6; 7 nucleotides in the junction match TRBD1. From the cysteine through the phenylalanine, the CDR3 covers 15 amino acids. Only the CDR3 portion is preserved as DNA: 45 bases, with reading frame beginning at the first base. Trimming takes 3 bases off V and 9 bases off J; junction bases not matched to a gene: 9. The germline V gene (reference sequence) provides CDR1 SGHNT and CDR2 YYREEE.